This T cell receptor (beta chain) was sequenced during a study of T cell repertoires in cytomegalovirus infection. The wider study: Alongside well-studied HLA-B-restricted CMV epitopes, recently identified HLA-C-restricted CMV epitopes were also used. TCR beta signatures that were public indicated CMV infection and matching HLA type. Study-level findings and limits: Summed public TCR beta family frequency identified CMV carriers bearing the relevant HLA. CMV-specific TCR beta clonotypes restricted by HLA-C dominated the ex vivo response.

TCRdb re-analysed the reads in MiXCR, keeping a single row per CDR3 protein. The sample holds approximately 120,000 distinct CDR3 sequences, 32% seen once. With respect to this clonotype: Its antigen is not known.

The CDR3 contains 16 residues. Per germline, CDR1 LGHNA and CDR2 YSLEER. V lost 4 bases, J lost 0 bases, and 15 bases lay in between. Sequencing used CD8+ T cells from cultured PBMCs, obtained from culture after CMV antigen stimulation. The genes are TRBV4-3 and TRBJ1-2; weak D call: TRBD1 (5 bases). This TCR was recovered from a human donor in good health (CMV status not recorded). Some clones in this sample may be carry-over from other donors' samples. The CDR3 DNA reads TGCGCCAGCAGCCCATCTATGGGGCTGGCTAACTATGGCTACACCTTC. This sequence encodes CASSPSMGLANYGYTF.